This T cell receptor beta chain was recovered during a study of T cells in Graves' hyperthyroidism and ophthalmopathy. Amplified TCR beta CDR3 regions derived from RNA transcripts. A set of HTBI primers served as the primers for a first-round RT-PCR of the TCR CDR3. TCRdb called the multiplex PCR reads again in MiXCR, with one record for every CDR3 protein. Of around 600,000 distinct CDR3 sequences listed, 15% to 17% are singletons. The CDR3 totals 14 residues. Germline CDR1 is MDHEN and CDR2 is SYDVKM. The trim removed 7 bases at V and 4 bases at J, leaving 5 bases unmatched. The source of this sequence is a woman in her 30s with Graves' hyperthyroidism. The chain combines TRBV28 with TRBJ1-2; 11 bases line up with TRBD1. Sequences were obtained from blood. The CDR3 loop is CASTPGTGGYGYTF. The CDR3, as DNA: TGTGCCAGCACCCCCGGGACAGGGGGCTATGGCTACACCTTC.